What follows is one T cell receptor (beta chain) and its context. Its specificity is unknown. These data originate in a study of CD8 T cells in ankylosing spondylitis. General study points: As for the disease-linked clones, they showed a CD8+ phenotype and occurred at relatively low frequencies in peripheral blood.

TCRdb passed the 5' RACE reads through MiXCR, listing each CDR3 protein once. Of 150,000 to 200,000 distinct CDR3 sequences in the sample, roughly 13% were seen once. Deletions cut 5 bases from V and 6 bases from J, with 9 bases between. Germline values: CDR1 SGHVS, CDR2 FNYEAQ. This CDR3 has 12 amino acids. The sequenced sample consisted of blood, either unsorted or a sorted T cell fraction (not recorded which). The sequence was obtained from a female donor with ankylosing spondylitis or in good health (not recorded which). The chain couples TRBV7-6 to TRBJ2-3; no reliable D call. CDR3 coding DNA: TGTGCCAGCAGCCCTTTTTTGGATACGCAGTATTTT. It translates to CASSPFLDTQYF.